The present TCR beta chain was sequenced within a study of T cells in Graves' hyperthyroidism and ophthalmopathy. RNA transcripts were the template for amplifying TCR beta CDR3 regions. HTBI primers were the set used in a first-round RT-PCR of the TCR CDR3. TCRdb re-called the multiplex PCR reads with MiXCR, one entry per CDR3 protein. The data show about 400,000 distinct CDR3 sequences, under 15% seen once. The trim removed 0 bases at V and 5 bases at J, leaving 6 bases unmatched. Per germline, CDR1 MNHEY and CDR2 SVGEGT. This CDR3 comprises 15 residues. This clonotype appeared many times. Its antigen remains unknown. Thyroid ultrasound and orbital computed tomography, with clinical symptoms and serum thyroxine and TRAb, informed diagnoses. General study findings and limits: Most thyroid clonotypes with frequency above 0.001 were detected in blood. Ophthalmopathy was identified by the model a median about 6 months ahead of onset.

Sequencing was carried out using blood. The chain couples TRBV6-2 or TRBV6-3 to TRBJ2-7; TRBD1 matches at 8 bases. The sequence came from a woman under 30 with Graves' hyperthyroidism. Here the CDR3 DNA reads TGTGCCAGCAGTTACTCGACCGGACAGGGTAACGAGCAGTACTTC. Translation gives CASSYSTGQGNEQYF.